This TCR beta chain appears in the sequencing data of a study of shared clonotypes between healthy human individuals. This clone appeared a single time. Sequenced by immunoSEQ multiplex PCR; TCRdb stores in-frame clones only, minus some. The sample records just over 2,000,000 clones, over 85% being singletons. Positively selected for CCR7, the CD45RO-negative cells used as naive CD8 cells excluded terminally differentiated effector memory CD45RA+ cells. Trimming took 2 bases from V and 3 from J; bases not matched to a gene: 3. CDR3 length: 16 residues. Germline CDR1 is SGHAT and CDR2 is FQNNGV. The chain couples TRBV11-2 to TRBJ2-2; 10 positions agree with TRBD1. This receptor was taken from a man between 18 and 29 years old in good health. The sample comprised naive CD8+ T cells sorted from blood. The CDR3 reads CASSLPGTGDTGELFF. CDR3 nucleotides: TGTGCCAGCAGCTTACCCGGGACAGGGGACACCGGGGAGCTGTTTTTT.